These 20 T cell receptor beta chains were all obtained from the same sample, sequenced in a study of blood T cells in healthy people across ages. A second about 7 to 11 cycle PCR used barcoded and J-beta primers. TCRdb recomputed calls from the 5' RACE reads with MiXCR, one row per CDR3 protein. This table holds approximately 830,000 distinct CDR3 sequences, around 62% found once. The sample taken for sequencing was blood. All receptors come from a man between 25 and 39 years old in good health.

This clonotype was picked up one time. The chain joins TRBV6-5 to TRBJ2-1; D call uncertain. Trimming took 2 bases from V and 6 from J, leaving 11 bases between them. This CDR3 region has 14 residues. In germline, CDR1 is MNHEY, CDR2 SVGAGI. CDR3: CASSYTPTVNEQFF. CDR3 coding DNA: TGTGCCAGCAGTTACACCCCCACCGTCAATGAGCAGTTCTTC.

Written as DNA, the CDR3 is TGTGCCAGCAGTCCAGGGGGTAGGAGCTCCTACGAGCAGTACTTC. Amino acid sequence: CASSPGGRSSYEQYF. The rearrangement links TRBV6-2 or TRBV6-3 to TRBJ2-7; 7 nucleotides match TRBD1. V lost 5 bases, J lost 0 bases, and 7 bases stayed unmatched. The V gene's germline CDR1 is MNHEY and CDR2 SVGEGT. There are 15 residues in the CDR3.

CDR3 loop: CASSLSLAANTEAFF. CDR3 nucleotides: TGTGCCAGCAGCTTAAGTTTGGCGGCCAACACTGAAGCTTTCTTT. The chain couples TRBV7-9 to TRBJ1-1, with D hard to call. Trimming took 2 bases from V and 2 from J, leaving 12 bases between them. CDR1 and CDR2 from the germline V gene are SEHNR and FQNEAQ (reference sequence). There are 15 residues in the CDR3. The variable domain in full, with the rest retrieved from reference TRBV7-9 and TRBJ1-1, is DTGVSQNPRHKITKRGQNVTFRCDPISEHNRLYWYRQTLGQGPEFLTYFQNEAQLEKSRLLSDRFSAERPKGSFSTLEIQRTEQGDSAMYLCASSLSLAANTEAFFGQGTRLTVV.

V usage is TRBV7-2 and J usage is TRBJ1-5, with D perhaps matching TRBD1 (6 bases). Between the trimmed V and J ends, which lost 5 bases and 7 bases, there was a span of 15 bases. Germline V gene data show CDR1 as SGHTA and CDR2 as FQGNSA. This CDR3 spans 14 amino acids. The CDR3 coding sequence is TGTGCCAGCAGCCCAGGGGCCGGGAGACAGCCCCAGCATTTT. This codes for CASSPGAGRQPQHF.

This clonotype was observed a single time. The rearrangement joins TRBV7-2 to TRBJ2-1, with 9 bases that match TRBD1. V was clipped by 6 bases and J by 2 bases; unmatched bases: 5. Per the germline V gene, CDR1 is SGHTA and CDR2 is FQGNSA. There are 15 residues in the CDR3. The CDR3 is CASRADRGPYNEQFF. The CDR3 bases are TGTGCCAGCAGAGCGGACAGGGGCCCCTACAATGAGCAGTTCTTC.

This clonotype was picked up a small number of times. V gene TRBV4-2 combines with J gene TRBJ2-7, with 9 bases fitting TRBD1. CDR1 LGHNA and CDR2 YNFKEQ come from the germline V gene. CDR3 length: 15 residues. J lost 5 bases, V lost 1 base, and 6 bases had no gene match. CDR3 sequence: CASSQGDRVRNEQYF. The CDR3 coding sequence is TGTGCCAGCAGCCAAGGGGACAGGGTAAGAAACGAGCAGTACTTC.

The genes are TRBV7-9 and TRBJ1-4; tentatively, D is TRBD1 (6 bases). CDR3 length: 14 amino acids. V was pared by 2 bases and J by 8 bases, with 12 bases between. Looked up from germline, CDR1 is SEHNR and CDR2 is FQNEAQ (reference sequence). The CDR3 DNA sequence: TGTGCCAGCAGCTTAATAAGGGGACAAGAAAAACTGTTTTTT. Its translation is CASSLIRGQEKLFF.

The V gene is TRBV7-2, the J gene TRBJ2-3; D is unclear. Germline-derived CDR1 and CDR2 are SGHTA and FQGNSA. The length of the CDR3 is 14 residues. V lost 5 bases, J lost 0 bases, and 9 bases lay in between. The CDR3 loop is CASSPVGSTDTQYF. CDR3 nucleotides: TGTGCCAGCAGCCCGGTGGGGAGCACAGATACGCAGTATTTT.

This chain joins TRBV7-9 and TRBJ2-1; TRBD2 agrees at 9 bases. The CDR3 runs 16 residues. V lost 1 base and J lost 3; bases outside the gene matches: 4. Germline CDR1 and CDR2: SEHNR and FQNEAQ (reference sequence). The CDR3 DNA reads TGTGCCAGCAGCTTAGATGCTAGCGGGGTCTACAATGAGCAGTTCTTC. Translating gives CASSLDASGVYNEQFF.

J is TRBJ2-7 and V is TRBV28, with a tentative D call TRBD2 (5 bases). The end of the DNA aligns better with TRBJ2-4, so the J call may be wrong. Germline values: CDR1 MDHEN, CDR2 SYDVKM. The CDR3 is made up of 17 amino acids. CDR3 nucleotide sequence: TGTGCCAGCAGTTTAGAGGGTCCGTTCTCGGGCAAAAACATTCAGTACTTC. Translating gives CASSLEGPFSGKNIQYF.

This clonotype appeared a single time. The chain is built from TRBV9 and TRBJ2-3; 8 bases agree with TRBD2. V shed 0 bases, J shed 4 bases, and the junction held 10 bases outside the gene matches. Germline CDR1 is SGDLS and CDR2 is YYNGEE. There are 17 residues in the CDR3. This CDR3 is CASSVADGGGRSDTQYF. The DNA for the CDR3 is TGTGCCAGCAGCGTAGCGGACGGGGGCGGGAGGTCAGATACGCAGTATTTT. Supplemented by reference TRBV9 and TRBJ2-3, the full variable domain reads DSGVTQTPKHLITATGQRVTLRCSPRSGDLSVYWYQQSLDQGLQFLIQYYNGEERAKGNILERFSAQQFPDLHSELNLSSLELGDSALYFCASSVADGGGRSDTQYFGPGTRLTVL.

V is TRBV10-3 and J is TRBJ2-3; D tentatively reads TRBD1 or TRBD2 (5 bases each). The CDR3 loop spans 12 amino acids. Per the germline V gene, CDR1 is ENHRY and CDR2 is SYGVKD. V lost 11 bases to trimming and J lost 0 bases, with 9 bases between them. The chain's CDR3 is CALGTSTDTQYF. The DNA for the CDR3 is TGTGCCCTCGGGACCAGCACAGATACGCAGTATTTT.

This clonotype was seen more than once but under ten times. The V and J genes are TRBV7-9 and TRBJ2-7; 8 nucleotides align to TRBD1. The V gene's germline CDR1 is SEHNR and CDR2 FQNEAQ (reference sequence). J lost 2 bases, V lost 1 base, and 4 bases had no gene match. The CDR3 is made up of 15 amino acids. CDR3 residues: CASSLGGQGPYEQYF. The CDR3 DNA is TGTGCCAGCAGCTTAGGAGGACAGGGACCCTACGAGCAGTACTTC.

The chain joins TRBV29-1 to TRBJ2-4; D might be TRBD2 (5 bases). The CDR3 runs 15 residues. From germline, CDR1 is SQVTM and CDR2 ANQGSEA. Trimming left V 6 bases short and J 2 bases short, with 17 bases between. CDR3 residues: CSVEGEGRSKNIQYF. The CDR3, as DNA: TGCAGCGTCGAGGGAGAAGGTCGATCCAAAAACATTCAGTACTTC. Supplemented by reference TRBV29-1 and TRBJ2-4, the full variable domain reads SAVISQKPSRDICQRGTSLTIQCQVDSQVTMMFWYRQQPGQSLTLIATANQGSEATYESGFVIDKFPISRPNLTFSTLTVSNMSPEDSSIYLCSVEGEGRSKNIQYFGAGTRLSVL.

The chain couples TRBV5-1 to TRBJ1-1; no reliable D call. Germline CDR1 SGHRS, CDR2 YFSETQ. CDR3 length equals 15 residues. Trimming pared 0 bases from V and 5 bases from J, leaving 14 bases between. The CDR3 region has the DNA TGCGCCAGCAGCTTGGGGTTAAGGGAAAAAACTGAAGCTTTCTTT. It encodes CASSLGLREKTEAFF.

This sequence joins TRBV28 and TRBJ2-7; 10 positions agree with TRBD2. The germline gives CDR1 MDHEN, CDR2 SYDVKM. The CDR3 sequence is 14 residues long. J was trimmed by 3 bases and V by 5 bases; bases with no gene match: 4. The DNA of the CDR3 is TGTGCCAGCAGTATAGCGGGGGGAATCTACGAGCAGTACTTC. Its translation: CASSIAGGIYEQYF.

As for this clonotype: A read error may produce the germline difference seen at one junction end. The chain is built from TRBV9 and TRBJ2-7; D remains ambiguous. Germline values: CDR1 SGDLS, CDR2 YYNGEE. The CDR3 loop spans 13 amino acids. CDR3 nucleotide sequence: TGTGCCCGCAGCGCAGGTTATGGCTACGAGCAGTACTTC. This encodes CARSAGYGYEQYF.

The chain joins TRBV10-3 to TRBJ2-1; TRBD1 aligns across 10 bases. Germline lookup yields CDR1 ENHRY and CDR2 SYGVKD. With V trimmed by 2 bases and J by 5 bases, 3 bases remained unmatched. The CDR3 totals 15 residues. CDR3 sequence reads: CAISEGQGDNNEQFF. DNA of the CDR3: TGTGCCATCAGTGAGGGACAGGGGGATAACAATGAGCAGTTCTTC.

The CDR3 reads CASSQDGETGDWNTEAFF. The CDR3 nucleotides read TGCGCCAGCAGCCAAGATGGCGAGACAGGGGACTGGAACACTGAAGCTTTCTTT. The chain carries TRBV4-3 and TRBJ1-1, with 8 positions matching TRBD1. CDR1 and CDR2 (germline): LGHNA, YSLEER. This CDR3 contains 18 residues. With 0 bases clipped from V and 1 base from J, the junction kept 10 bases outside the gene matches.

This clonotype was counted only a few times. The rearrangement links TRBV6-5 to TRBJ2-7; D gene ambiguous. V was trimmed by 0 bases and J by 2 bases, leaving 8 bases between them. CDR3 length: 14 residues. The germline V gene has CDR1 MNHEY and CDR2 SVGAGI. Here the CDR3 DNA reads TGTGCCAGCAGTTACTCATCCTCGACCTACGAGCAGTACTTC. Amino acid sequence: CASSYSSSTYEQYF.